The 13 T cell receptor beta chains presented below share a single source sample, sequenced in a study of blood T cell repertoires in COVID-19. Libraries were prepared by immunoSEQ multiplex PCR; TCRdb keeps only in-frame clonotypes and omits some of them. The table has 200,000 to 250,000 clones, about 76% seen once; the top ten hold just under 9%. The sequenced material came from PBMCs or T cells enriched from blood (not recorded which). These receptors were obtained from a woman aged 45-59 years with acute COVID-19.

This sequence joins TRBV6-2 or TRBV6-3 and TRBJ2-3; 8 nucleotides agree with TRBD2. Germline CDR1 MNHEY, CDR2 SVGEGT. The J segment lost 5 bases and the V segment lost 0 bases, leaving 10 bases of the junction unmatched. CDR3 length: 17 residues. CDR3 nucleotides: TGTGCCAGCAGTTACTCGTTGCCGGGGGGGCCTCAAGATACGCAGTATTTT. It translates to CASSYSLPGGPQDTQYF.

Comments on this clone: A read error is possible here, since a much larger clone lies one base away. This sequence joins TRBV7-2 and TRBJ2-1; TRBD2 might be the D (6 bases). The CDR3 is 13 amino acids. Trimming shortened V by 1 base and J by 7 bases, and 8 bases separated the two germline ends. Germline CDR1 and CDR2: SGHTA and FQGNSA. Here the CDR3 DNA reads TGTGCCAGCAGCTTAGTACTAGCAAATGAGCAGTTCTTC. It encodes CASSLVLANEQFF.

The genes are TRBV6-2 or TRBV6-3 and TRBJ1-6, with 8 bases aligning to TRBD1. The germline V gene has CDR1 MNHEY and CDR2 SVGEGT. The junction had 1 base not matched to a gene; V was cut back by 5 bases and J by 10 bases. The CDR3 has 12 amino acids. This CDR3 is CASSRQGSPLHF. The CDR3 DNA reads as TGTGCCAGCAGTCGACAGGGGTCACCCCTCCACTTT.

The CDR3: CAISEGVGGNQPQHF. The CDR3 nucleotides read TGTGCCATCAGTGAAGGAGTTGGTGGCAATCAGCCCCAGCATTTT. V and J are TRBV10-3 and TRBJ1-5; D unresolved. Germline V lookup: CDR1 ENHRY, CDR2 SYGVKD. The CDR3 is 15 amino acids. V dropped 3 bases and J dropped 2 bases, with 11 bases sitting between them.

This clone showed up just once. The chain employs TRBV30 and TRBJ1-1; TRBD1 matches 8 bases. This CDR3 has 12 residues. The V and J ends lost 2 bases and 4 bases, in that order; junction bases with no gene match: 0. Germline values: CDR1 GTSNPN, CDR2 SVGIG (reference sequence). CDR3: CAWSTGGTEAFF. As DNA, the CDR3 is TGTGCCTGGAGTACAGGGGGCACTGAAGCTTTCTTT.

The gene calls are TRBV20-1 and TRBJ2-7; perhaps TRBD1 as D (6 bases). The V gene's germline CDR1 is DFQATT and CDR2 SNEGSKA (reference sequence). This CDR3 has 13 amino acids. Trimming pared 3 bases from V and 5 bases from J, leaving 14 bases between. CDR3 in amino acids: CSASLSGENEQYF. CDR3 DNA: TGCAGTGCTAGTCTGTCAGGGGAGAACGAGCAGTACTTC.

V usage is TRBV7-3 and J usage is TRBJ2-2; 8 nucleotides line up with TRBD2. Germline V CDR1 and CDR2: SGHTA, FQGTGA. The CDR3 sequence is 16 residues long. Trimming at V came to 5 bases and at J to 1 base, leaving 6 bases not matched to a gene. This CDR3 is CASSPIAGMNTGELFF. The CDR3, as DNA: TGTGCCAGCAGCCCCATAGCGGGAATGAACACCGGGGAGCTGTTTTTT.

This clone was seen a handful of times. V is TRBV6-1 and J is TRBJ2-7; 8 nucleotides match TRBD2. V trimming: 2 bases; J trimming: 4 bases; junction bases outside the gene matches: 4. CDR3 size: 14 residues. Germline values: CDR1 MNHNS, CDR2 SASEGT. The CDR3 nucleotides are TGTGCCAGCAGTGAACGGGGACTAGTGTACGAGCAGTACTTC. As protein: CASSERGLVYEQYF.

The CDR3 loop is CATTSDSGANVLTF. The CDR3 bases are TGTGCCACAACCAGTGACTCTGGGGCCAACGTCCTGACTTTC. The chain has TRBV30 and TRBJ2-6; D is unclear. Trimming removed 8 bases at V and 0 bases at J, with 11 bases between. The germline V gene has CDR1 GTSNPN and CDR2 SVGIG (reference sequence). CDR3 length equals 14 residues. Supplemented by reference TRBV30 and TRBJ2-6, the full variable domain reads SQTIHQWPATLVQPVGSPLSLECTVEGTSNPNLYWYRQAAGRGLQLLFYSVGIGQISSEVPQNLSASRPQDRQFILSSKKLLLSDSGFYLCATTSDSGANVLTFGAGSRLTVL.

This clone was recorded once. The rearrangement links TRBV27 to TRBJ1-2, with D unclear. Deletions cut 2 bases from V and 7 bases from J, with 11 bases between. This CDR3 is 13 amino acids long. Looked up from germline, CDR1 is MNHEY and CDR2 is SMNVEV (reference sequence). CDR3 in amino acids: CASSLGGVGGYTF. The CDR3 bases are TGTGCCAGCAGTTTAGGCGGGGTGGGTGGCTACACCTTC.

The J gene is TRBJ2-2, the V gene TRBV19; tentatively, D is TRBD2 (5 bases). Trimming pared 0 bases from V and 6 bases from J, leaving 11 bases between. Looked up from germline, CDR1 is LNHDA and CDR2 is SQIVND (reference sequence). The CDR3 is made up of 15 amino acids. The CDR3 sequence is CASSIDRRWAGELFF. Here the CDR3 DNA reads TGTGCCAGTAGTATAGATAGGAGGTGGGCCGGGGAGCTGTTTTTT.

The chain employs TRBV15 and TRBJ2-7; 8 bases align to TRBD2. The V gene's germline CDR1 is LNHNV and CDR2 YYDKDF (reference sequence). Losses at the gene ends were 0 bases for V and 3 bases for J; bases not matched to a gene: 1. CDR3 length: 14 amino acids. The CDR3 spells CATSREAGDYEQYF. The DNA of the CDR3 is TGTGCCACCAGCAGAGAAGCGGGGGACTACGAGCAGTACTTC.

The chain combines TRBV28 with TRBJ2-5; 12 bases align to TRBD2. J was trimmed by 7 bases and V by 3 bases; bases with no gene match: 3. CDR1 MDHEN and CDR2 SYDVKM come from the germline V gene. The CDR3 spans 14 residues. The chain's CDR3 is CASSFQLAGGTQYF. The CDR3 bases are TGTGCCAGCAGTTTTCAACTAGCGGGAGGGACCCAGTACTTC.